The source of this T cell receptor (beta chain) is a study of regulatory T cells in long-lasting Graves disease (dated by TCRdb to about 2021). Looking at the study overall: Newly diagnosed Graves' disease patients had taken antithyroid drugs for less than 3 months. A total of 33 samples underwent TCR sequencing, from 13 patients with persistent Graves' disease and about 20 patients with newly diagnosed Graves' disease. The study was registered as a clinical trial and conducted in China. Peripheral blood TCR sequencing and RNA sequencing compared persistent Graves' disease patients with newly diagnosed Graves' disease patients.

The meaning of the sample's time point label: newly diagnosed GD, antithyroid drugs for less than 3 months. RNA was extracted from PBMCs in TRIzol for both TCR sequencing and RNA sequencing. The diagnosis of Graves' disease was made according to American Thyroid Association guidelines. Patients for the study were recruited at an endocrinology department in Xi'an, China. Each patient gave about 9.1 milliliters of peripheral blood, collected in an EDTA anticoagulant tube. PBMCs were isolated by Ficoll Paque Plus density gradient separation without further T cell sorting. RNA quality was checked with an Agilent 2100 Bioanalyzer and agarose gel, and concentration with a NanoDrop 2000. This clonotype appeared many times. No cognate antigen has been identified for it. No much larger clone exists at a distance of one base, and base qualities are not known. Broader findings and caveats from the paper: Persistent disease showed preferential use of TRBV28, TRBJ1-2 and TRBJ2-5, whereas newly diagnosed disease favored TRBV20-1 and TRBJ2-1. Sequencing and analysis were restricted to the TCR beta chain. Lower TCR Shannon entropy and fewer highly expanded clones were observed in persistent Graves' disease patients than in newly diagnosed patients, which suggested clonal expansion. Patients with persistent disease shared more public clonotypes (around 2,500) than newly diagnosed patients did (966). As a limitation, the authors acknowledged that the small sample size may reduce accuracy. The study examined only peripheral blood because the primary lesion, thyroid tissue, could not be accessed.

Preparation of the library involved multiplex PCR. The listed sequencing device is Illumina HiSeq 4000. TCR beta libraries were built with iRepertoire HTBI primers and Arm-PCR amplification of CDR3 regions. Before sequencing, the PCR products went through gel purification. In the paper's pipeline: Across samples, 62 TRBV and 12 to 15 TRBJ segments were identified and used for gene usage analysis of CDR3 amino acid clonotypes. COPE and FqMerger were used to merge the filtered high-quality paired reads into contigs. Contigs were aligned with BLAST to IMGT TRBV, TRBD and TRBJ reference genes, and CDR3 was defined per IMGT. Clonotypes above 0.1% frequency were classified as highly expanded clones. Shannon entropy was used to measure repertoire diversity, and the Gini coefficient was used to measure V-J evenness. A clonotype found in more than one individual was treated as public. TCRdb's own reprocessing of the public reads used fastp at Q25 and MiXCR and kept productive beta chains. Each CDR3 protein gets just one entry, which takes the most common genes and DNA from the rows behind it. It is TCRdb's table, rather than the study itself, that gives the V and J calls and clone size. The sample table lists 440,000 or so distinct CDR3 sequences, 15% to 20% of them with a count of one. 9.5% to 12% of the sample goes to the ten largest clones.

After removal of 2 bases from V and 0 bases from J, the junction retains 5 bases not matched to a gene. There are 16 amino acids in the CDR3, from cysteine to phenylalanine inclusive. This entry keeps only the CDR3 DNA: 48 bases, framed from base 1. As encoded in the germline V gene (reference sequence), CDR1 is WNHNN while CDR2 is SYGVQD. This sample also belongs to another study, concerning T cells in Graves' hyperthyroidism and ophthalmopathy. The second study's authors report: Graves' hyperthyroidism was defined as stable when no progression to ophthalmopathy occurred over 18 months of follow-up. Hyperthyroidism patients were aged 18 to 65 years and newly diagnosed, with disease duration of less than 2 months. Any patient with an uncontrolled infection, another autoimmune disease, pregnancy or lactation was excluded. Diagnoses were established on the basis of clinical symptoms, serum thyroxine and TRAb, thyroid ultrasound, and orbital computed tomography. The first round of RT-PCR for the TCR CDR3 was performed with the HTBI primer set and the Qiagen OneStep RT-PCR kit. Most expanded thyroid clonotypes (frequency above 0.001) were also found in blood, which suggests that blood repertoires may mirror thyroid immune responses. A 13 V-J signature model separated ophthalmopathy from stable hyperthyroidism, with 87.88% sensitivity and approximately 81% specificity in cross-validation and 80%/75% in testing. In validation, the model predicted progression to ophthalmopathy with approximately 69% sensitivity and less than 80% specificity, a median of about 6 months before onset. A discovery cohort of about a hundred patients, roughly 45 with Graves' ophthalmopathy and 55 to 60 with stable Graves' hyperthyroidism, was used to find distinguishing TCR V-J signatures. Prospective prediction of ophthalmopathy was tested in an independent validation cohort of 18 to 20 hyperthyroidism patients and 17 patients who later progressed to ophthalmopathy. The roughly 91 discovery patients were randomly split 7:3 into training and test sets. Thyroid tissue and blood T-cell repertoires from several Graves' hyperthyroidism patients were also compared in the study. After sampling, hyperthyroidism patients received methimazole starting at 30 mg daily, and ophthalmopathy patients received high-dose intravenous methylprednisolone. The libraries were constructed in a second round of multiplex PCR and then size-selected and purified. Libraries were sequenced paired-end with 100 bp reads on an Illumina HiSeq2000. Raw data were processed with SOAPnuke, discarding reads with adapters, uncalled bases, mean Phred below 15, or no exact constant-primer or identifier match. High-quality paired reads were merged using COPE v1.2.5, and each unique nucleotide sequence was defined as a clonotype. Clonotypes were aligned to IMGT TRBV, TRBD and TRBJ reference segments using MiTCR v1.1. Only V-J combinations with frequency above 0.0001, covering roughly 99% of repertoires, were analysed. The TCS score was defined as F50 (clonal expansion) divided by E x V (chaos), with BLOSUM62-based TCRdist calculated between CDR3 peptides within each V-J. Welch's t-statistics and random forest reduced several hundred V-J features to roughly 13, which were used in a naive Bayes classifier (R e1071). Sample size was not statistically predetermined, and investigators were not blinded to group allocation. The paper describes TCR Vbeta CDR3 sequencing of 130 to 150 peripheral blood samples, made up of 43 ophthalmopathy patients, roughly 72 hyperthyroidism patients and 17 progressor patients.

Sequenced material: peripheral blood mononuclear cells (PBMCs), taken at new diagnosis, from a patient treated with antithyroid drugs. The rearranged segments are TRBV10-1 and TRBJ2-3, with 7 bases matching TRBD2. The TCR comes from a woman under 40 with Graves disease. Donor details come from another sample of the same person, matched by shared clones. CDR3 sequence: CASSEVASGSTDTQYF. The base sequence is TGCGCCAGCAGTGAGGTGGCTAGCGGAAGCACAGATACGCAGTATTTT.